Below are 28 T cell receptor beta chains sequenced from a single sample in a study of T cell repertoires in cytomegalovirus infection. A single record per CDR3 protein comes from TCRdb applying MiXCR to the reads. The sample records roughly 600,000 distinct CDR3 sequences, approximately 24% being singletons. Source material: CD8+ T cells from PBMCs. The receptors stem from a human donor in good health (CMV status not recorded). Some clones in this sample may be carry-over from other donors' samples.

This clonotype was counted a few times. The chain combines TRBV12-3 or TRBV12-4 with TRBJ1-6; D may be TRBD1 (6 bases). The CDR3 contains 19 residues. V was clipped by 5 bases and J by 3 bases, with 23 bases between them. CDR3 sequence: CASSHRDLQGSFYNSPLHF. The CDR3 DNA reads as TGTGCCAGCAGTCACCGGGACCTCCAGGGGTCCTTCTATAATTCACCCCTCCACTTT.

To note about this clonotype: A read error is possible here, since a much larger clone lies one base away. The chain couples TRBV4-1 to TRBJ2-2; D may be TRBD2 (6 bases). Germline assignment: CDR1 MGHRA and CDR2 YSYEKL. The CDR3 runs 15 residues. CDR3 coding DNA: TGCGCCAGCAGCCAAGTAGGAGGGGACGGCGGGGAGCTGCTTTTT. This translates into CASSQVGGDGGELLF.

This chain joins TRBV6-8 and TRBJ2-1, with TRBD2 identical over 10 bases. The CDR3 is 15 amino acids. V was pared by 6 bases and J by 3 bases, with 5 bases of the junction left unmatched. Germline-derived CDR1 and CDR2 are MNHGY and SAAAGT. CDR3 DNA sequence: TGTGCCAGCAGCCCGGGACTAGCGAACTACAATGAGCAGTTCTTC. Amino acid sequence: CASSPGLANYNEQFF.

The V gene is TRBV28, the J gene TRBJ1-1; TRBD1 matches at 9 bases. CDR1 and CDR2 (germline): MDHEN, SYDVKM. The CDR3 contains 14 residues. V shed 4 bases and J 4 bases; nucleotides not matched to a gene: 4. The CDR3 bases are TGTGCCAGCAGTTGGACAGGGGTGGGCACTGAAGCTTTCTTT. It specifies CASSWTGVGTEAFF.

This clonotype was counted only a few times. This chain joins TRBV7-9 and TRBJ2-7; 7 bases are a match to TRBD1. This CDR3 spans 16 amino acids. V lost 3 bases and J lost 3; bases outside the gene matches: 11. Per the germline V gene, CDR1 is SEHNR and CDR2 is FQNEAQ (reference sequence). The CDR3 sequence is CASSFRNGAGGYEQYF. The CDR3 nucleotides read TGTGCCAGCAGCTTCCGCAACGGGGCAGGGGGCTACGAGCAGTACTTC.

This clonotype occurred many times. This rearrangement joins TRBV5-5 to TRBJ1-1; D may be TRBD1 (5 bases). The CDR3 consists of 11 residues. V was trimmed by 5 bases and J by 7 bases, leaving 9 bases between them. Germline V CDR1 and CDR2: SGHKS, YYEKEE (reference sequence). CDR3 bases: TGTGCCAGCAGTATCACAGGTGAAGCTTTCTTT. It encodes CASSITGEAFF.

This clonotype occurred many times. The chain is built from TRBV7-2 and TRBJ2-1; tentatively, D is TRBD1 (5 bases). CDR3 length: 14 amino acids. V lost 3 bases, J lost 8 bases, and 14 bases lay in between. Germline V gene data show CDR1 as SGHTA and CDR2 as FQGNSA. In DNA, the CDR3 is TGTGCCAGCAGCTTTACAGGTCGGCTTGATGAGCAGTTCTTC. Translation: CASSFTGRLDEQFF.

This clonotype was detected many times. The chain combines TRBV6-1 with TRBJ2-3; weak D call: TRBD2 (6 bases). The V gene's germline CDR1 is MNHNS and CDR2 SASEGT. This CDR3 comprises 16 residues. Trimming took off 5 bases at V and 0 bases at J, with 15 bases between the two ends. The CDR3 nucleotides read TGTGCCAGCAGTTTCCTGGGACTCCGTAGCACAGATACGCAGTATTTT. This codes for CASSFLGLRSTDTQYF.

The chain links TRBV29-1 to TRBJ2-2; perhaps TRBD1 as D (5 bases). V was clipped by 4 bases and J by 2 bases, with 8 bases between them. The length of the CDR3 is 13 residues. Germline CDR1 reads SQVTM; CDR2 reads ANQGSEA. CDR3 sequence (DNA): TGCAGCGTTGGACAGAGTAACACCGGGGAGCTGTTTTTT. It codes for CSVGQSNTGELFF.

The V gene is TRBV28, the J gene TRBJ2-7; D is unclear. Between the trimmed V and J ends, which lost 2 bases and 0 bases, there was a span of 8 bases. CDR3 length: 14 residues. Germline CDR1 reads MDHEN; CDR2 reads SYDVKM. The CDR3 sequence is CASSLKAGSYEQYV. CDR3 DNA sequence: TGTGCCAGCAGTTTAAAGGCCGGCTCCTACGAGCAGTACGTC.

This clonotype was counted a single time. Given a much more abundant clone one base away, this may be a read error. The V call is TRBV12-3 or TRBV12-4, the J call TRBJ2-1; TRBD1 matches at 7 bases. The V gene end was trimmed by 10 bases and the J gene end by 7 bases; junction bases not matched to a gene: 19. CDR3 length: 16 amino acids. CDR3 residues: CANKPELGQSHNEQFF. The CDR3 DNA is TGTGCCAACAAACCCGAACTGGGACAGTCTCATAATGAGCAGTTCTTC.

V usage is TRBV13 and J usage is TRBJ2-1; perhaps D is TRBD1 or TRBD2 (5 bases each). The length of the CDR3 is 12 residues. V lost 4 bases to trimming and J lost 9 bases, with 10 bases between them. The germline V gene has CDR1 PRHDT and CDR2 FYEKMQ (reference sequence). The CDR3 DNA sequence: TGTGCCAGCAGCTGGGGACCTACTGAGCAGTTCTTC. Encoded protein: CASSWGPTEQFF.

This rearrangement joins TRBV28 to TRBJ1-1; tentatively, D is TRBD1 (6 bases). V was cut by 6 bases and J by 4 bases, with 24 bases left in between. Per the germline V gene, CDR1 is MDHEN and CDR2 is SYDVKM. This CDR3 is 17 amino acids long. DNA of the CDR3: TGTGCCAGCAGCCCCCGGCTTCGGGGGGGCTTATTCACTGAAGCTTTCTTT. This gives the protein CASSPRLRGGLFTEAFF. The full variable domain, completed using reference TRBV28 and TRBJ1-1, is DVKVTQSSRYLVKRTGEKVFLECVQDMDHENMFWYRQDPGLGLRLIYFSYDVKMKEKGDIPEGYSVSREKKERFSLILESASTNQTSMYLCASSPRLRGGLFTEAFFGQGTRLTVV.

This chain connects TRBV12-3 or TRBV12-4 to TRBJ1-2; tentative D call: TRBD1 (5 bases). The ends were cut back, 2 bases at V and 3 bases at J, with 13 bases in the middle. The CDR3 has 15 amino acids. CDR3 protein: CASSLSRQSDYGYTF. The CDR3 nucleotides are TGTGCCAGCAGTTTATCGAGACAGTCAGACTATGGCTACACCTTC.

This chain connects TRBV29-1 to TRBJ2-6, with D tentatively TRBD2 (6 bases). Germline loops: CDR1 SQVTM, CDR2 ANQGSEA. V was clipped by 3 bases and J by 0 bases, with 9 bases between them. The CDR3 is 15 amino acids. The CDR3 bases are TGCAGCGTTGAGGGGGGATTCTCTGGGGCCAACGTCCTGACTTTC. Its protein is CSVEGGFSGANVLTF.

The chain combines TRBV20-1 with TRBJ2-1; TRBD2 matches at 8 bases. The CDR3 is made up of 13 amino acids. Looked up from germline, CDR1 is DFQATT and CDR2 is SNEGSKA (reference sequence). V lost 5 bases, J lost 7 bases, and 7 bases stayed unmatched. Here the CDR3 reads CSAPGGRNNEQFF. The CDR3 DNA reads TGCAGTGCTCCGGGGGGGCGGAATAATGAGCAGTTCTTC.

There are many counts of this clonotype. The chain's CDR3 is CASSSPTQRDQPQHF. In DNA form, the CDR3 reads TGTGCCAGCAGTTCCCCCACCCAGAGGGATCAGCCCCAGCATTTT. This sequence joins TRBV28 and TRBJ1-5; no clear D. V lost 4 bases, J lost 5 bases, and 15 bases lay in between. CDR3 size: 15 residues. Germline CDR1 reads MDHEN; CDR2 reads SYDVKM.

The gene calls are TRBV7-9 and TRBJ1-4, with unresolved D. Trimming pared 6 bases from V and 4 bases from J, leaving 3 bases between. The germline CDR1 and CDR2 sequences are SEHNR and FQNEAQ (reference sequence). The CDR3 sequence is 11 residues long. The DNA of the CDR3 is TGTGCCAGCAGGATTAATGAAAAACTGTTTTTT. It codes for CASRINEKLFF.

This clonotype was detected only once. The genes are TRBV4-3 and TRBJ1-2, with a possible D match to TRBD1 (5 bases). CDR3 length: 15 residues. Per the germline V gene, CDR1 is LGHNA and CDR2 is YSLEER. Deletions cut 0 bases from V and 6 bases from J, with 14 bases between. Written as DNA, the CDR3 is TGCGCCAGCAGCCAAGATAGGAGCCAGGGAGATGGCTACACCTTC. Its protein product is CASSQDRSQGDGYTF.

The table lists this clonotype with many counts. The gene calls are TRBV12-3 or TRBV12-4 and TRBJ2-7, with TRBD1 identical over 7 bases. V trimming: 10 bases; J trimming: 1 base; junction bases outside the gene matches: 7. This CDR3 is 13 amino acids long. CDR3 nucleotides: TGTGCCACACAGGGGCCCTTTTCCTACGAGCAGTACTTC. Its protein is CATQGPFSYEQYF.

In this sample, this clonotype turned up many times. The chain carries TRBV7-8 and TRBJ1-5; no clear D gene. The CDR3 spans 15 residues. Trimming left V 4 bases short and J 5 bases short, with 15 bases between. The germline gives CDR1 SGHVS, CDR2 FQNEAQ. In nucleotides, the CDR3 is TGTGCCAGCAGCTCCGGACGTACTCCCTATCAGCCCCAGCATTTT. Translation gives CASSSGRTPYQPQHF.

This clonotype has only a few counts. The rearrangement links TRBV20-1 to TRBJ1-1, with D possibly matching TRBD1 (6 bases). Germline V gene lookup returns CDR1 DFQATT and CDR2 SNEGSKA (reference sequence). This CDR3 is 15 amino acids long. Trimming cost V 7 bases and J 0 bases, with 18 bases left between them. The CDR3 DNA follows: TGCAGTGGTTCGTCGGGGGGCGTCGTGAACACTGAAGCTTTCTTT. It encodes CSGSSGGVVNTEAFF.

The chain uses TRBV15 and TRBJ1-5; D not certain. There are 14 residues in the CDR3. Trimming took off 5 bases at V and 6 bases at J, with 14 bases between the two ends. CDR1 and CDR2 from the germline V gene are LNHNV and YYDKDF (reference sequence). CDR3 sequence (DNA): TGTGCCACCAGCGAGGAAGGAATGGGTCAGCCCCAGCATTTT. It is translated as CATSEEGMGQPQHF. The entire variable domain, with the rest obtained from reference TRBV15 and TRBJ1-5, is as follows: DAMVIQNPRYQVTQFGKPVTLSCSQTLNHNVMYWYQQKSSQAPKLLFHYYDKDFNNEADTPDNFQSRRPNTSFCFLDIRSPGLGDTAMYLCATSEEGMGQPQHFGDGTRLSIL.

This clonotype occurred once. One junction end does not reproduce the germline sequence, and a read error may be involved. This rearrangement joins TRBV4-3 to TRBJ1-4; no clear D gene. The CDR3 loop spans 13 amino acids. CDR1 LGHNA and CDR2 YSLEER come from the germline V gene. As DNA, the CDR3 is TGCACCAGCAGCCCCAGATTCGGGGAGAAACTGTTTTTT. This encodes CTSSPRFGEKLFF.

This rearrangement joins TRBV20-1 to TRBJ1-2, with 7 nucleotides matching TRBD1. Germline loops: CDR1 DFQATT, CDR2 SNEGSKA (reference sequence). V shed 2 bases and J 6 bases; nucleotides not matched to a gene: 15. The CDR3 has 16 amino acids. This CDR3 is CSARPLTGSLIHGYTF. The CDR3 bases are TGCAGTGCTAGACCCTTGACAGGGAGTCTTATCCATGGCTACACCTTC.

Here the CDR3 reads CASSLYPPRQSSYNEQFF. The CDR3 bases are TGTGCCAGCAGCTTATATCCCCCCAGACAGAGTTCCTACAATGAGCAGTTCTTC. The gene calls are TRBV7-3 and TRBJ2-1; D may be TRBD1 (5 bases). V was cut by 2 bases and J by 1 base, with 18 bases left in between. From germline, CDR1 is SGHTA and CDR2 FQGTGA. CDR3 length equals 18 residues.

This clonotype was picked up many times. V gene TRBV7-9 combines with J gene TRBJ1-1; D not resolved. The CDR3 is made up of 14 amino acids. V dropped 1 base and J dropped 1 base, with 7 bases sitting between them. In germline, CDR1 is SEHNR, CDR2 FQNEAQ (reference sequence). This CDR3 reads CASSLGVGNTEAFF. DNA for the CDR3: TGTGCCAGCAGCTTAGGAGTCGGGAACACTGAAGCTTTCTTT.

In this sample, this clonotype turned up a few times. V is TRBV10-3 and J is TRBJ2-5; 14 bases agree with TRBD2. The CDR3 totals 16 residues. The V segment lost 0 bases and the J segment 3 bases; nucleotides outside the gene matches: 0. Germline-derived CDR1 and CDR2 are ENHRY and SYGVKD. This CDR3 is CAISESGLAGEETQYF. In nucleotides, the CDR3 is TGTGCCATCAGTGAGTCGGGACTAGCGGGGGAAGAGACCCAGTACTTC.